The 20 T cell receptor beta chains below all came from one sample that was sequenced in a study of blood T cell repertoires in COVID-19. Sequenced by immunoSEQ multiplex PCR; TCRdb stores in-frame clones only, minus some. The sample has 130,000 to 150,000 clones, approximately 86% seen once; the top ten hold about 3.1%. The sequencing input was peripheral blood. All receptors come from a woman aged 40-49 years with active or convalescent COVID-19.

The chain has TRBV7-9 and TRBJ1-3, with D tentatively TRBD1 (5 bases). V lost 4 bases and J lost 3, with 10 bases in between. The CDR3 has 14 residues. Germline-derived CDR1 and CDR2 are SEHNR and FQNEAQ (reference sequence). For the CDR3, the DNA is TGTGCCAGCAGCTCCGGAGGGGATGGAAACACCATATATTTT. Amino acid sequence: CASSSGGDGNTIYF.

The J gene is TRBJ1-2, the V gene TRBV15; 8 nucleotides agree with TRBD1. CDR3 size: 17 residues. V lost 0 bases, J lost 7 bases, and 13 bases stayed unmatched. CDR1 and CDR2 (germline): LNHNV, YYDKDF (reference sequence). Here the CDR3 reads CATSRDSRTGGALGYTF. For the CDR3, the DNA is TGTGCCACCAGCAGAGATTCCCGAACAGGGGGGGCACTTGGCTACACCTTC.

The chain has TRBV11-2 and TRBJ1-1, with unresolved D. The V and J ends lost 1 base and 7 bases respectively, with 13 bases between them. This CDR3 comprises 14 residues. The germline V gene encodes CDR1 SGHAT and CDR2 FQNNGV. The CDR3 loop reads CASSLAPGRNEAFF. The CDR3 nucleotides are TGTGCCAGCAGCTTAGCGCCGGGGAGAAATGAAGCTTTCTTT.

The genes are TRBV28 and TRBJ1-5; D gene unclear. Trimming pared 6 bases from V and 1 base from J, leaving 4 bases between. This CDR3 has 12 amino acids. Germline loops: CDR1 MDHEN, CDR2 SYDVKM. The CDR3 loop is CASSVSNQPQHF. The CDR3 DNA sequence: TGTGCCAGCAGCGTCAGCAATCAGCCCCAGCATTTT. Full variable domain (rest looked up from reference TRBV28 and TRBJ1-5): DVKVTQSSRYLVKRTGEKVFLECVQDMDHENMFWYRQDPGLGLRLIYFSYDVKMKEKGDIPEGYSVSREKKERFSLILESASTNQTSMYLCASSVSNQPQHFGDGTRLSIL.

The genes are TRBV2 and TRBJ2-7; TRBD1 matches at 12 bases. The CDR3 totals 16 residues. Per germline, CDR1 SNHLY and CDR2 FYNNEI. After removal of 2 bases from V and 4 bases from J, the junction contained 6 bases not matched to a gene. CDR3 sequence: CASSEWRDRGRYEQYF. CDR3 in DNA: TGTGCCAGCAGTGAATGGCGGGACAGGGGGCGATACGAGCAGTACTTC. Full variable domain (remainder filled in from reference TRBV2 and TRBJ2-7): EPEVTQTPSHQVTQMGQEVILRCVPISNHLYFYWYRQILGQKVEFLVSFYNNEISEKSEIFDDQFSVERPDGSNFTLKIRSTKLEDSAMYFCASSEWRDRGRYEQYFGPGTRLTVT.

A few counts support this clone. This chain uses TRBV7-9 with TRBJ2-7; 8 bases are shared with TRBD2. After removal of 5 bases from V and 0 bases from J, the junction contained 3 bases not matched to a gene. The CDR3 runs 14 residues. CDR1 SEHNR and CDR2 FQNEAQ come from the germline V gene (reference sequence). CDR3 nucleotides: TGTGCCAGCAGCACCAGCGGGAGCTCCTACGAGCAGTACTTC. This gives the protein CASSTSGSSYEQYF.

The DNA of the CDR3 is TGTGCCACCAGTGGCCGACAGGGGAGCAACTATGGCTACACCTTC. Encoded protein: CATSGRQGSNYGYTF. V gene TRBV24-1 combines with J gene TRBJ1-2, with 8 bases aligning to TRBD1. Trimming cost V 5 bases and J 2 bases; bases outside gene matches: 6. Germline-derived CDR1 and CDR2 are KGHDR and SFDVKD. The CDR3 has 15 residues.

The V gene is TRBV30, the J gene TRBJ2-2; D might be TRBD1 (6 bases). Germline V CDR1 and CDR2: GTSNPN, SVGIG (reference sequence). The V end was cut by 3 bases, the J end by 1 base, with 15 bases between. This CDR3 has 16 amino acids. CDR3 DNA: TGTGCCTGGAGACGGTGGGGGCGAGTGAACACCGGGGAGCTGTTTTTT. Translating it yields CAWRRWGRVNTGELFF.

The chain recombines TRBV27 with TRBJ2-7, with TRBD1 identical over 8 bases. The V gene's germline CDR1 is MNHEY and CDR2 SMNVEV (reference sequence). Unmatched junction bases numbered 15, after V lost 5 bases and J lost 6 bases. The CDR3 runs 16 residues. Here the CDR3 reads CASSPTGTGNAGEQYF. The CDR3, as DNA: TGTGCCAGCAGTCCTACCGGGACAGGCAACGCCGGCGAGCAGTACTTC.

The rearrangement links TRBV7-9 to TRBJ1-3, with 7 positions matching TRBD1. The germline V gene has CDR1 SEHNR and CDR2 FQNEAQ (reference sequence). The CDR3 loop spans 15 amino acids. After removal of 1 base from V and 4 bases from J, the junction contained 4 bases not matched to a gene. CDR3 DNA: TGTGCCAGCAGCTTAGGACAGGGCTCCGGAAACACCATATATTTT. Protein product: CASSLGQGSGNTIYF.

The J gene is TRBJ1-1, the V gene TRBV9; a possible D gene is TRBD1 (5 bases). CDR3 length: 14 amino acids. V was clipped by 3 bases and J by 1 base, with 10 bases between them. Germline-derived CDR1 and CDR2 are SGDLS and YYNGEE. The CDR3, as DNA: TGTGCCAGCAGCGCCTTGGGGGGGAACACTGAAGCTTTCTTT. This codes for CASSALGGNTEAFF.

The gene calls are TRBV2 and TRBJ2-7, with TRBD1 matching 9 bases. CDR3 length: 14 residues. Germline values: CDR1 SNHLY, CDR2 FYNNEI. V lost 8 bases to trimming and J lost 6 bases; unmatched junction nucleotides: 11. CDR3 coding DNA: TGTGCCAGCGAAAAACAGGGGGCACCGCCCGAGCAGTACTTC. This gives the protein CASEKQGAPPEQYF.

The genes are TRBV12-3 or TRBV12-4 and TRBJ1-5; D remains unclear. The CDR3 loop spans 13 amino acids. V was trimmed by 4 bases and J by 0 bases, leaving 4 bases between them. In DNA form, the CDR3 reads TGTGCCAGCAGTTCTAATAGCAATCAGCCCCAGCATTTT. It yields the protein CASSSNSNQPQHF.

The chain joins TRBV2 to TRBJ2-3; no definite D call. V lost 11 bases, J lost 1 base, and 19 bases lay in between. The CDR3 consists of 15 residues. Germline V gene sequence: CDR1 SNHLY, CDR2 FYNNEI. Here the CDR3 DNA reads TGTGCCGGAGCCTTTCTTTCGGCACGCACAGATACGCAGTATTTT. Its translation is CAGAFLSARTDTQYF.

The chain uses TRBV6-2 or TRBV6-3 and TRBJ1-3; D gene ambiguous. This CDR3 is built from 16 residues. V lost 0 bases and J lost 0, with 9 bases in between. Germline V gene data show CDR1 as MNHEY and CDR2 as SVGEGT. Written as DNA, the CDR3 is TGTGCCAGCAGTTACTCGGCAGGTTCCTCTGGAAACACCATATATTTT. This gives the protein CASSYSAGSSGNTIYF.

A note on this clone: The sample holds other DNA sequences that translate to the same CDR3. The V gene is TRBV6-5, the J gene TRBJ2-2; TRBD2 agrees at 16 bases. The CDR3 loop spans 15 amino acids. Germline V gene lookup returns CDR1 MNHEY and CDR2 SVGAGI. Trimming removed 6 bases from V and 5 bases from J; junction bases left unmatched: 0. The CDR3: CASRGLAGGTGELFF. The CDR3 bases are TGTGCCAGCAGGGGACTAGCGGGAGGGACCGGGGAGCTGTTTTTT.

This clone was observed a single time. The CDR3 spells CASSQEIPPGLAGISTDTQYF. CDR3 sequence (DNA): TGTGCCAGCAGTCAAGAGATTCCTCCGGGACTAGCGGGTATAAGCACAGATACGCAGTATTTT. The rearrangement joins TRBV6-2 or TRBV6-3 to TRBJ2-3; 12 nucleotides line up with TRBD2. Germline CDR1 reads MNHEY; CDR2 reads SVGEGT. Trimming removed 5 bases from V and 0 bases from J; junction bases left unmatched: 18. The CDR3 length is 21 residues.

This chain links TRBV28 with TRBJ1-2, with a weak D call TRBD1 (6 bases). Germline loops: CDR1 MDHEN, CDR2 SYDVKM. The CDR3 has 15 residues. V was cut by 6 bases and J by 4 bases, with 18 bases left in between. Here the CDR3 reads CASRPPGQGGYGYTF. CDR3 nucleotides: TGTGCCAGCAGGCCCCCGGGACAAGGGGGCTATGGCTACACCTTC.

The chain recombines TRBV3-1 (or the pseudogene TRBV3-2) with TRBJ1-2; 12 nucleotides match TRBD1. J lost 2 bases, V lost 0 bases, and 10 bases had no gene match. The germline V gene has CDR1 LGHDT and CDR2 YNNKEL (reference sequence). The CDR3 runs to 19 residues. CDR3 region: CASSQDLRDRGRKNYGYTF. The CDR3 bases are TGTGCCAGCAGCCAAGATTTGCGGGACAGGGGGCGTAAAAACTATGGCTACACCTTC.

J is TRBJ2-7 and V is TRBV11-2; TRBD1 might be the D (5 bases). The CDR3 runs 14 residues. Per the germline V gene, CDR1 is SGHAT and CDR2 is FQNNGV. V dropped 3 bases and J dropped 2 bases, with 11 bases sitting between them. The CDR3 loop is CASSFQDKAYEQYF. CDR3 bases: TGTGCCAGCAGCTTTCAGGACAAAGCCTACGAGCAGTACTTC.